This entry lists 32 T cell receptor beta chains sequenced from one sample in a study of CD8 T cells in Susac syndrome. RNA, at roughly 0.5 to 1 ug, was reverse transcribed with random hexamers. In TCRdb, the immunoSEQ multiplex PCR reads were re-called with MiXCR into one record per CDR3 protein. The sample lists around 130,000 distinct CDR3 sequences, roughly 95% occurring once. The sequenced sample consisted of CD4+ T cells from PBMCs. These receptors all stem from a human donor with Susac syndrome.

The CDR3 DNA reads TGCAGTGCCTCAGGGACCTACAATGAGCAGTTCTTC. It encodes CSASGTYNEQFF. The V and J genes are TRBV20-1 and TRBJ2-1, with D possibly being TRBD1 (5 bases). With 6 bases removed from V and 2 bases from J, the gap between germline ends came to 8 bases. Germline V lookup: CDR1 DFQATT, CDR2 SNEGSKA (reference sequence). The CDR3 length is 12 residues.

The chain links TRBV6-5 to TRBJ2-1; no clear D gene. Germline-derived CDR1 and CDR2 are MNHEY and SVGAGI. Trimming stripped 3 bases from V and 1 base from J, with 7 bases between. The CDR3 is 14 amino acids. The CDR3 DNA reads TGTGCCAGCAGTTATAGGGAATCCTACAATGAGCAGTTCTTC. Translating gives CASSYRESYNEQFF.

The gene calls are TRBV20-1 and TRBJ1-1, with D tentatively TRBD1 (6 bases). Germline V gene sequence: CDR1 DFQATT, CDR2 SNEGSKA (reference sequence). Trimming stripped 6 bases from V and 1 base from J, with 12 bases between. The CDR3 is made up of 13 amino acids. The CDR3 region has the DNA TGCAGTGCCGTCGGGACAAGGAACACTGAAGCTTTCTTT. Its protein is CSAVGTRNTEAFF.

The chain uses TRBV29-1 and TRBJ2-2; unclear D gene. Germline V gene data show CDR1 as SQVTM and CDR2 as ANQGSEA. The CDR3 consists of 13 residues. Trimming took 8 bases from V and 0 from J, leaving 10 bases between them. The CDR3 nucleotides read TGCAGCTTTAGCACCTCGAACACCGGGGAGCTGTTTTTT. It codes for CSFSTSNTGELFF.

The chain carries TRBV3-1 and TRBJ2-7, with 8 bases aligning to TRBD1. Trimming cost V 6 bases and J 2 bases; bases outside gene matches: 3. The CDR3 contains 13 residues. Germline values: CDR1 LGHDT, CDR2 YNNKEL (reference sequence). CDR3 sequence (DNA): TGTGCCAGCAGTGAGGACAGGGCCTACGAGCAGTACTTC. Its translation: CASSEDRAYEQYF.

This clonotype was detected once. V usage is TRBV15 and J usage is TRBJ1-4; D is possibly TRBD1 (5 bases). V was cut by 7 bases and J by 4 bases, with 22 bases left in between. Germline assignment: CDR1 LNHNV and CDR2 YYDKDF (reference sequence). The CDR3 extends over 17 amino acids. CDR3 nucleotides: TGTGCCACCAACCCAAGGGGTCAGCTCGCCGGTAATGAAAAACTGTTTTTT. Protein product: CATNPRGQLAGNEKLFF.

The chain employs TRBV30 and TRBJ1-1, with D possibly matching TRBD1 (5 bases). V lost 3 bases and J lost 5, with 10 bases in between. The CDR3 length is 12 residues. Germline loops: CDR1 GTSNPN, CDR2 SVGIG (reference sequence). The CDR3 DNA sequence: TGTGCCTGGAGCAGGGTGGAGACTGAAGCTTTCTTT. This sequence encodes CAWSRVETEAFF.

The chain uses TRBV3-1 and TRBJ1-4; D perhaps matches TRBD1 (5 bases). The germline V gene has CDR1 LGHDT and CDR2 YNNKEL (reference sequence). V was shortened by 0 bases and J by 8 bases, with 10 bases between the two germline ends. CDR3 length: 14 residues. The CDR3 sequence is CASSQDIAGEKLFF. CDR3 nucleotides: TGTGCCAGCAGCCAAGATATTGCAGGGGAAAAACTGTTTTTT.

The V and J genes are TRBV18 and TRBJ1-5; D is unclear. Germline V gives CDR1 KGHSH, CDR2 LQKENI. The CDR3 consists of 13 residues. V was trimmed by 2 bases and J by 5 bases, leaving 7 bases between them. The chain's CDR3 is CASSPEIYQPQHF. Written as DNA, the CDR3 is TGTGCCAGCTCACCAGAAATTTATCAGCCCCAGCATTTT.

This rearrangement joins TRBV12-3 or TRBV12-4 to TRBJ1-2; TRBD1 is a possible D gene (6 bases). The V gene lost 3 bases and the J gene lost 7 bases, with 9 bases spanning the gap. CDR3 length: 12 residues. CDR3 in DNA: TGTGCCAGCAGTTTTTACAGGGCTGGCTACACCTTC. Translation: CASSFYRAGYTF.

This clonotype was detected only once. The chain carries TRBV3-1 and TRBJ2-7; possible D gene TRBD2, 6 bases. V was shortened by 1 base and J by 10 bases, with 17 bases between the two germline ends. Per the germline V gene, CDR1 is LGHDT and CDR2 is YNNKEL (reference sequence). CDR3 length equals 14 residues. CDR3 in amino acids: CASSQVSAGTRQYF. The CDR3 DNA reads TGTGCCAGCAGCCAAGTTAGCGCCGGGACTCGACAGTACTTC.

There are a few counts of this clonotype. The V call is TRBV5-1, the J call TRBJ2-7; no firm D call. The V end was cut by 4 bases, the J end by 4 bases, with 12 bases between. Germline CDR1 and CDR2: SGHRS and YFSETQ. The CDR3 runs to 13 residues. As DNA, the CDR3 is TGCGCCAGCAGCGTTGGACCCCGGTACGAGCAGTACTTC. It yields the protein CASSVGPRYEQYF. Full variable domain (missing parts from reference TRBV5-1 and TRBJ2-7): KAGVTQTPRYLIKTRGQQVTLSCSPISGHRSVSWYQQTPGQGLQFLFEYFSETQRNKGNFPGRFSGRQFSNSRSEMNVSTLELGDSALYLCASSVGPRYEQYFGPGTRLTVT.

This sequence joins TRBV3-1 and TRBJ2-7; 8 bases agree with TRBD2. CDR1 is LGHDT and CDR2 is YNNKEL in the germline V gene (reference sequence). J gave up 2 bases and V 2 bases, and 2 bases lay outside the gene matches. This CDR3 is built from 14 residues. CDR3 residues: CASSQLAGTYEQYF. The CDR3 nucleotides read TGTGCCAGCAGCCAACTAGCGGGCACCTACGAGCAGTACTTC.

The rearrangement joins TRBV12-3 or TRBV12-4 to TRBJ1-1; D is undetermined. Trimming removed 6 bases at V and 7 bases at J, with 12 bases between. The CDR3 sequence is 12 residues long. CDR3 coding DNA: TGTGCCAGCAGGTTGCAAGACCTTGAAGCTTTCTTT. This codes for CASRLQDLEAFF.

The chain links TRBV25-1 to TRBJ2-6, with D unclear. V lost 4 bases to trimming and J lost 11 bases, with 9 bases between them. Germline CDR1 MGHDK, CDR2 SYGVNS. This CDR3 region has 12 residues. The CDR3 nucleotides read TGTGCCAGCAGTGGAGCATCCTACGTCCTGACTTTC. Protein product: CASSGASYVLTF.

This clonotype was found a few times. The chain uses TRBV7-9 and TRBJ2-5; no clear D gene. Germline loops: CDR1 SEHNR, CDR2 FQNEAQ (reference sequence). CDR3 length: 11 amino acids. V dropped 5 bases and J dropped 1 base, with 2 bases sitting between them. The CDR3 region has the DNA TGTGCCAGCAGCATCCAAGAGACCCAGTACTTC. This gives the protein CASSIQETQYF.

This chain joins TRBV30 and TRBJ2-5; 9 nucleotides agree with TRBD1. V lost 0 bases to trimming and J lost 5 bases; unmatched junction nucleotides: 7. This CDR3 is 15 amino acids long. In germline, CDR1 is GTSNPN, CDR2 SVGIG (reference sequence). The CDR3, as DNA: TGTGCCTGGAGTGTCCGGACAGGGGTCATGGAGACCCAGTACTTC. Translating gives CAWSVRTGVMETQYF.

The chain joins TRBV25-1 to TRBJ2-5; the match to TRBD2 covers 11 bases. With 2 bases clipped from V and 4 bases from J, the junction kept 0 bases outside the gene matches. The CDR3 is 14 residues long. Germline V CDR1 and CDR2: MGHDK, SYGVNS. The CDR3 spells CASSELAGGETQYF. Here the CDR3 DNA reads TGTGCCAGCAGTGAACTAGCGGGAGGAGAGACCCAGTACTTC.

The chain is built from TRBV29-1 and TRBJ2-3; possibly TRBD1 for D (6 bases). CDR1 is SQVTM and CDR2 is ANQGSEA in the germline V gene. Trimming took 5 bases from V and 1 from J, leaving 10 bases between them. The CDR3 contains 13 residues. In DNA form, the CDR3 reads TGCAGCGTTACCAGGGGAGGCACAGATACGCAGTATTTT. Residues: CSVTRGGTDTQYF.

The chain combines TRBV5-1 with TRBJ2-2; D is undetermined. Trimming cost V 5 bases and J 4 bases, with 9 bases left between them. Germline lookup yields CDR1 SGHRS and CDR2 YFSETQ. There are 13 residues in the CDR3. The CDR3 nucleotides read TGCGCCAGCAGTTGGTCCCCCACCGGGGAGCTGTTTTTT. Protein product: CASSWSPTGELFF. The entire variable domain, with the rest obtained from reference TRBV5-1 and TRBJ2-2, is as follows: KAGVTQTPRYLIKTRGQQVTLSCSPISGHRSVSWYQQTPGQGLQFLFEYFSETQRNKGNFPGRFSGRQFSNSRSEMNVSTLELGDSALYLCASSWSPTGELFFGEGSRLTVL.

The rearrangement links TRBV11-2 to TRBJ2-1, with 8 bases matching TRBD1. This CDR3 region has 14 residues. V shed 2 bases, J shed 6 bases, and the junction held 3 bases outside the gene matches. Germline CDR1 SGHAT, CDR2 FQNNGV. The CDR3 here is CASSLRTGLNEQFF. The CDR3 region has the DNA TGTGCCAGCAGCTTACGGACAGGGCTCAATGAGCAGTTCTTC. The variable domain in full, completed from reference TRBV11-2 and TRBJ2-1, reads EAGVAQSPRYKIIEKRQSVAFWCNPISGHATLYWYQQILGQGPKLLIQFQNNGVVDDSQLPKDRFSAERLKGVDSTLKIQPAKLEDSAVYLCASSLRTGLNEQFFGPGTRLTVL.

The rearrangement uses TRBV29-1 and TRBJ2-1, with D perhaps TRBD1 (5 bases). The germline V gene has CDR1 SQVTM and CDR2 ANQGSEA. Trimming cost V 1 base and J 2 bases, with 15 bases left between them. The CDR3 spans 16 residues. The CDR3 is CSVEGGKGITYNEQFF. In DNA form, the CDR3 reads TGCAGCGTTGAAGGTGGGAAGGGGATAACCTACAATGAGCAGTTCTTC.

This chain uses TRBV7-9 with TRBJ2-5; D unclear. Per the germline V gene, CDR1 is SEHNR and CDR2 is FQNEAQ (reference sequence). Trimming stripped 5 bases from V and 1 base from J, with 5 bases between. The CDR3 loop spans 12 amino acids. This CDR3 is CASSALQETQYF. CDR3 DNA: TGTGCCAGCAGCGCCCTCCAAGAGACCCAGTACTTC. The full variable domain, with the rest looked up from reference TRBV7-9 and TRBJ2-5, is DTGVSQNPRHKITKRGQNVTFRCDPISEHNRLYWYRQTLGQGPEFLTYFQNEAQLEKSRLLSDRFSAERPKGSFSTLEIQRTEQGDSAMYLCASSALQETQYFGPGTRLLVL.

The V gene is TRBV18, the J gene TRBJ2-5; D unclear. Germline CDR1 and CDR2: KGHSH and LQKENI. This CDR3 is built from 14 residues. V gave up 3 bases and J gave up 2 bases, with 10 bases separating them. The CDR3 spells CASSPLRQQETQYF. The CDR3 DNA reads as TGTGCCAGCTCACCCCTGAGGCAGCAAGAGACCCAGTACTTC.

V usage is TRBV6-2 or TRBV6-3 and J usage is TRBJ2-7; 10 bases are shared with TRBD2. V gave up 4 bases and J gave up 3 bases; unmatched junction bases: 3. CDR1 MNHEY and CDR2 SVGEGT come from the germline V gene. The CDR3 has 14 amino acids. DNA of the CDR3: TGTGCCAGCAGTTCACTAGCGGGGTTCTACGAGCAGTACTTC. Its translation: CASSSLAGFYEQYF.

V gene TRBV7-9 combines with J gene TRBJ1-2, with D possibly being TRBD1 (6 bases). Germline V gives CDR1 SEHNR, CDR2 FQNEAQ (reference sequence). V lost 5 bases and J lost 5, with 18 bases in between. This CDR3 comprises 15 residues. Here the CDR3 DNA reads TGTGCCAGCAGCCTGGGGGGACACCCGATTTATGGCTACACCTTC. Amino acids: CASSLGGHPIYGYTF.

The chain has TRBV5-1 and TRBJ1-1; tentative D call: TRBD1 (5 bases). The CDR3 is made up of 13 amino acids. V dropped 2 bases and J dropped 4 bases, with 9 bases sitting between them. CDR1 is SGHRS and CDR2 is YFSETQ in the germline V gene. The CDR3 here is CASSLDGATEAFF. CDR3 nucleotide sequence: TGCGCCAGCAGCTTAGATGGGGCCACTGAAGCTTTCTTT. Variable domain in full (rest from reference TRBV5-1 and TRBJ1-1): KAGVTQTPRYLIKTRGQQVTLSCSPISGHRSVSWYQQTPGQGLQFLFEYFSETQRNKGNFPGRFSGRQFSNSRSEMNVSTLELGDSALYLCASSLDGATEAFFGQGTRLTVV.

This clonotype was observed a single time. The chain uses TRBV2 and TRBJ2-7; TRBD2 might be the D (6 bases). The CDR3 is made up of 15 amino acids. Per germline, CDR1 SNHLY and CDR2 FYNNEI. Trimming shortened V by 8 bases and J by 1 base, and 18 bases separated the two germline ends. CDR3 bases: TGTGCCAGCGTGGCCCCCAGCGGGCTATCCTACGAGCAGTACTTC. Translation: CASVAPSGLSYEQYF.

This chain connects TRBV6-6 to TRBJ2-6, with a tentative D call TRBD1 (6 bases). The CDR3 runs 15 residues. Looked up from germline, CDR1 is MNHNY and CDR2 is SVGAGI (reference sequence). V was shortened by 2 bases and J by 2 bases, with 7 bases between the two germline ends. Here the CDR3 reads CASSYGTTGANVLTF. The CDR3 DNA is TGTGCCAGCAGTTACGGGACAACTGGGGCCAACGTCCTGACTTTC.

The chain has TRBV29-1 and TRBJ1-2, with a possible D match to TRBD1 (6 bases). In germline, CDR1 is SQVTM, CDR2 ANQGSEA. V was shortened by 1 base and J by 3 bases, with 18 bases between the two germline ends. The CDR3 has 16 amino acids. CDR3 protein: CSVEGGENRAYYGYTF. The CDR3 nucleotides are TGCAGCGTTGAAGGGGGAGAGAACAGGGCATACTATGGCTACACCTTC.

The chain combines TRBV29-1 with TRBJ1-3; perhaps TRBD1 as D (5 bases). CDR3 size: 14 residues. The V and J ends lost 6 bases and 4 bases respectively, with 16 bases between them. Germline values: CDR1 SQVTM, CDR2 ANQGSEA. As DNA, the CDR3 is TGCAGCGTCCAGGGCGGGGATCGCGGAAACACCATATATTTT. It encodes CSVQGGDRGNTIYF.

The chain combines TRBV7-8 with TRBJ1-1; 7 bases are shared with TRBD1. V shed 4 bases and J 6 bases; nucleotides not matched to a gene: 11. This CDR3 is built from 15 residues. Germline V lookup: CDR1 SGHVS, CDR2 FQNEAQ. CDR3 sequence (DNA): TGTGCCAGCAGCTCCGCAGGACAGGTTCTCGCTGAAGCTTTCTTT. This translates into CASSSAGQVLAEAFF.